This TCR beta chain was obtained from a study of T cells after yellow fever vaccination. The table lists this clonotype with a few counts. Its antigen remains unknown. V lost 0 bases to trimming and J lost 5 bases, with 11 bases between them. CDR1 SGHKS and CDR2 YYEKEE come from the germline V gene (reference sequence). The length of the CDR3 is 15 residues. One entry per CDR3 protein, called by TCRdb with MiXCR from the 5' RACE reads. The table has 600,000 to 750,000 distinct CDR3 sequences, roughly 12% seen once. General study findings and limits: Primary-vaccination clones mostly resurfaced post-booster (about 95% CD4, 75% to 90% CD8).

The sample was PBMCs, taken on the day of the yellow fever booster vaccination. The origin of this receptor is a man younger than 45 who received the YFV17D yellow fever vaccine. The gene calls are TRBV5-5 and TRBJ2-2; D possibly corresponds to TRBD1 (7 bases). The CDR3 spells CASSLAPGGTGELFF. CDR3 DNA sequence: TGTGCCAGCAGCTTGGCTCCAGGGGGGACCGGGGAGCTGTTTTTT. Supplemented by reference TRBV5-5 and TRBJ2-2, the full variable domain reads DAGVTQSPTHLIKTRGQQVTLRCSPISGHKSVSWYQQVLGQGPQFIFQYYEKEERGRGNFPDRFSARQFPNYSSELNVNALLLGDSALYLCASSLAPGGTGELFFGEGSRLTVL.